Listed here are 17 T cell receptor beta chains from one sample, sequenced in a study of cytomegalovirus exposure and HLA in healthy donors. The PCR employed 60 Vbeta primers together with 13 Jbeta primers. Sequencing used immunoSEQ multiplex PCR; TCRdb keeps in-frame clones, though not all of them. The data contain more than 70,000 clones, over 70% of them singletons. The sample was PBMCs. These receptors all stem from a man aged 50 or older in good health and CMV-seropositive.

V gene TRBV7-8 combines with J gene TRBJ2-1; TRBD2 might be the D (6 bases). The CDR3 extends over 14 amino acids. CDR1 is SGHVS and CDR2 is FQNEAQ in the germline V gene. Trimming removed 5 bases from V and 4 bases from J, with 12 bases in between. For the CDR3, the DNA is TGTGCCAGCAGCCCCCGGGACTTTTACAATGAGCAGTTCTTC. Protein sequence: CASSPRDFYNEQFF.

V usage is TRBV7-9 and J usage is TRBJ2-3, with 12 positions matching TRBD2. Unmatched junction bases numbered 9, after V lost 5 bases and J lost 3 bases. This CDR3 is 17 amino acids long. Per germline, CDR1 SEHNR and CDR2 FQNEAQ (reference sequence). In DNA, the CDR3 is TGTGCCAGCAGCCCCGGCCTAGCGGGAGGGCCGACAGATACGCAGTATTTT. Translated, it gives CASSPGLAGGPTDTQYF.

The rearrangement joins TRBV9 to TRBJ2-3; 8 bases line up with TRBD2. With V trimmed by 0 bases and J by 3 bases, 9 bases remained unmatched. The CDR3 covers 17 residues. Germline CDR1 SGDLS, CDR2 YYNGEE. CDR3: CASSVALSGTWTDTQYF. CDR3 nucleotides: TGTGCCAGCAGCGTAGCTCTTAGCGGGACTTGGACAGATACGCAGTATTTT.

V usage is TRBV5-1 and J usage is TRBJ2-7, with D perhaps TRBD1 (5 bases). Trimming removed 2 bases at V and 5 bases at J, with 11 bases between. Per germline, CDR1 SGHRS and CDR2 YFSETQ. The CDR3 contains 13 residues. CDR3 residues: CASSLGDRDEQYF. For the CDR3, the DNA is TGCGCCAGCAGCTTAGGGGATAGGGACGAGCAGTACTTC.

The chain joins TRBV7-3 to TRBJ2-3, with D hard to call. V lost 5 bases and J 6 bases, leaving 18 bases between the germline ends. Germline V gives CDR1 SGHTA, CDR2 FQGTGA. This CDR3 region has 15 residues. The CDR3 sequence: CASSPTPGASDTQYF. In DNA form, the CDR3 reads TGTGCCAGCAGCCCCACGCCCGGAGCTTCGGATACGCAGTATTTT.

The chain employs TRBV11-3 and TRBJ2-1, with D possibly TRBD1 on 6 matching bases. Germline CDR1 SGHNT, CDR2 YENEEA. With 0 bases removed from V and 3 bases from J, the gap between germline ends came to 18 bases. CDR3 length: 18 amino acids. CDR3 region: CASSLDEVGRGFYNEQFF. The CDR3 DNA sequence: TGTGCCAGCAGCTTAGATGAGGTCGGCAGGGGCTTCTACAATGAGCAGTTCTTC.

In its sample, this clone was seen a few times. The chain recombines TRBV30 with TRBJ1-4; no clear D gene. The CDR3 runs to 11 residues. CDR1 and CDR2 from the germline V gene are GTSNPN and SVGIG (reference sequence). V was trimmed by 3 bases and J by 5 bases, leaving 4 bases between them. The CDR3 sequence is CAWSANEKLFF. CDR3 bases: TGTGCCTGGAGCGCGAATGAAAAACTGTTTTTT.

This sequence joins TRBV9 and TRBJ1-3; weak D call: TRBD1 (5 bases). The V and J ends lost 1 base and 8 bases respectively, with 7 bases between them. The CDR3 runs to 12 residues. Germline CDR1 is SGDLS and CDR2 is YYNGEE. CDR3 in DNA: TGTGCCAGCAGCGTAATAGGGGACACCATATATTTT. Its translation is CASSVIGDTIYF. The full variable domain, its missing parts supplied by reference TRBV9 and TRBJ1-3, is DSGVTQTPKHLITATGQRVTLRCSPRSGDLSVYWYQQSLDQGLQFLIQYYNGEERAKGNILERFSAQQFPDLHSELNLSSLELGDSALYFCASSVIGDTIYFGEGSWLTVV.

There are a few counts of this clone. The chain uses TRBV19 and TRBJ1-1; D perhaps matches TRBD1 (6 bases). Germline CDR1 is LNHDA and CDR2 is SQIVND (reference sequence). The V and J ends lost 9 bases and 0 bases respectively, with 17 bases between them. The CDR3 is 15 residues long. The CDR3 region has the DNA TGTGCCAGCATTCCCAAACAGGGATTGAACACTGAAGCTTTCTTT. This translates into CASIPKQGLNTEAFF. Drawing the rest from reference TRBV19 and TRBJ1-1, the complete variable domain is DGGITQSPKYLFRKEGQNVTLSCEQNLNHDAMYWYRQDPGQGLRLIYYSQIVNDFQKGDIAEGYSVSREKKESFPLTVTSAQKNPTAFYLCASIPKQGLNTEAFFGQGTRLTVV.

For this clone: At one of its ends the junction is not consistent with the germline gene, which may arise from a read error. The chain carries TRBV7-9 and TRBJ2-3; 9 bases align to TRBD2. This CDR3 spans 17 amino acids. Germline CDR1 reads SEHNR; CDR2 reads FQNEAQ (reference sequence). CDR3 DNA sequence: TGTTCCAGCAGCCCACCGGGACTAGCTGCCTTAGGGGATACGCAGTATTTT. Residues: CSSSPPGLAALGDTQYF. Variable domain in full (rest from reference TRBV7-9 and TRBJ2-3): DTGVSQNPRHKITKRGQNVTFRCDPISEHNRLYWYRQTLGQGPEFLTYFQNEAQLEKSRLLSDRFSAERPKGSFSTLEIQRTEQGDSAMYLCSSSPPGLAALGDTQYFGPGTRLTVL.

The chain uses TRBV30 and TRBJ2-5; 11 bases map to TRBD1. After removal of 2 bases from V and 4 bases from J, the junction contained 6 bases not matched to a gene. Germline CDR1 reads GTSNPN; CDR2 reads SVGIG (reference sequence). CDR3 length: 15 amino acids. CDR3 DNA sequence: TGTGCCTGGAGTACGGGACAGGGGGTTAGAGAGACCCAGTACTTC. Amino acids: CAWSTGQGVRETQYF.

This clone was seen at least ten times. V and J are TRBV5-4 and TRBJ2-2, with a possible D match to TRBD2 (6 bases). V lost 2 bases to trimming and J lost 1 base, with 15 bases between them. This CDR3 is built from 17 residues. Germline lookup yields CDR1 SGHNT and CDR2 YYREEE (reference sequence). The CDR3 reads CASSFRAGLRNTGELFF. In DNA form, the CDR3 reads TGTGCCAGCAGCTTCAGGGCGGGGTTACGGAACACCGGGGAGCTGTTTTTT.

In this sample, this clone turned up a few times. The rearrangement links TRBV27 to TRBJ2-1, with D perhaps matching TRBD2 (5 bases). In germline, CDR1 is MNHEY, CDR2 SMNVEV (reference sequence). Trimming took 1 base from V and 2 from J, leaving 12 bases between them. CDR3 size: 16 residues. The CDR3 sequence: CASSLLASYTYNEQFF. CDR3 nucleotide sequence: TGTGCCAGCAGTTTATTAGCTAGCTACACCTACAATGAGCAGTTCTTC.

The V gene is TRBV7-2, the J gene TRBJ2-1; D gene unclear. Trimming removed 5 bases from V and 9 bases from J, with 17 bases in between. Germline loops: CDR1 SGHTA, CDR2 FQGNSA. The CDR3 runs 14 residues. The CDR3 is CASSAPNPGIEQFF. In nucleotides, the CDR3 is TGTGCCAGCAGCGCCCCGAATCCAGGCATTGAGCAGTTCTTC.

The V gene is TRBV5-5, the J gene TRBJ2-7; 9 nucleotides agree with TRBD1. Germline V gene data show CDR1 as SGHKS and CDR2 as YYEKEE (reference sequence). The CDR3 sequence is 15 residues long. V lost 4 bases to trimming and J lost 2 bases; unmatched junction nucleotides: 7. CDR3 amino acids: CASSRGGTGTYEQYF. The CDR3 bases are TGTGCCAGCAGCCGTGGCGGGACAGGGACCTACGAGCAGTACTTC.

V is TRBV15 and J is TRBJ1-1; D call uncertain. The CDR3 consists of 15 residues. Trimming took off 5 bases at V and 0 bases at J, with 13 bases between the two ends. Germline CDR1 and CDR2: LNHNV and YYDKDF (reference sequence). CDR3 in DNA: TGTGCCACCAGCTCAGGTACGAGCATGAACACTGAAGCTTTCTTT. Translated: CATSSGTSMNTEAFF.

This clone has more than one count but fewer than ten. The chain is built from TRBV6-5 and TRBJ2-7, with 11 bases matching TRBD2. Trimming cost V 6 bases and J 7 bases; bases outside gene matches: 8. This CDR3 has 14 residues. CDR1 MNHEY and CDR2 SVGAGI come from the germline V gene. The CDR3 sequence is CASRGLWTSGEQYF. The CDR3 nucleotides read TGTGCCAGCAGGGGACTTTGGACTAGCGGGGAGCAGTACTTC.